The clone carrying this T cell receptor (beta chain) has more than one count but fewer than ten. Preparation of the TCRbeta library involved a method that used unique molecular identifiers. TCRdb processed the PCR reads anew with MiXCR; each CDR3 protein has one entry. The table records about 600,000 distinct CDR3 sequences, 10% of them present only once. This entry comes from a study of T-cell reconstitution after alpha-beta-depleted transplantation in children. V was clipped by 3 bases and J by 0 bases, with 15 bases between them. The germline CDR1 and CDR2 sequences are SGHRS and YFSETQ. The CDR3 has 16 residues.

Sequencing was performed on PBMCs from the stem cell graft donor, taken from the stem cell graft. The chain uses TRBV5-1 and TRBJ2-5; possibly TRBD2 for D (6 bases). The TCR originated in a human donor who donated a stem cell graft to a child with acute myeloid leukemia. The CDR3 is CASSWGLQNYQETQYF. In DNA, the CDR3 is TGCGCCAGCAGCTGGGGACTCCAAAATTACCAAGAGACCCAGTACTTC.